The rows below give T cell receptor beta chains drawn from one sample of a study of blood T cells in healthy people across ages. A single record per CDR3 protein comes from TCRdb applying MiXCR to the 5' RACE reads. The sample includes about 680,000 distinct CDR3 sequences, over 45% of them seen just once. Sequenced material: blood. The receptors were sampled from a woman in her fifties or sixties in good health. The CDR3 runs from the conserved cysteine through the conserved F or W. The D gene is left open where the match is weak. Size tells how often a clone was seen (once, few, many) or the class of an expanded clone, and some rows leave it out.

J,D,V,size,CDR3,DNA
TRBJ1-1,.,TRBV12-3/TRBV12-4,.,CASSLQGYPNTEAFF,TGTGCCAGCAGTTTGCAGGGGTACCCGAACACTGAAGCTTTCTTT
TRBJ2-1,.,TRBV14,.,CASSRTGRANEQFF,TGTGCCAGCAGCCGAACGGGACGGGCTAATGAGCAGTTCTTC
TRBJ1-2,TRBD1,TRBV18,.,CASSPSGGTEGYTF,TGTGCCAGCTCACCAAGTGGGGGGACAGAAGGCTACACCTTC
TRBJ2-5,.,TRBV18,.,CASSPQARDHQETQYF,TGTGCCAGCTCACCACAGGCCAGGGACCACCAAGAGACCCAGTACTTC
TRBJ2-7,.,TRBV20-1,.,CSADGTDEQYF,TGCAGTGCCGACGGGACCGACGAGCAGTACTTC
TRBJ2-5,.,TRBV27,.,CASSLGPFIGETQYF,TGTGCCAGCAGTTTAGGGCCCTTTATAGGCGAGACCCAGTACTTC
TRBJ2-2,.,TRBV15,.,CATSSRNTGELFF,TGTGCCACCAGCTCCCGGAACACCGGGGAGCTGTTTTTT
TRBJ2-5,TRBD1,TRBV9,many,CASSVRDREREQYF,TGTGCCAGCAGCGTCCGGGACAGGGAACGTGAGCAGTACTTC
TRBJ1-2,.,TRBV24-1,.,CATSQGGGGYTF,TGTGCCACCAGTCAAGGAGGCGGTGGCTACACCTTC
TRBJ2-6,TRBD2,TRBV29-1,few,CSALAGSVSGANVLTF,TGCAGCGCCCTAGCGGGCTCCGTTTCTGGGGCCAACGTCCTGACTTTC
TRBJ2-3,.,TRBV14,.,CASSPIGAQPTDTQYF,TGTGCCAGCAGCCCAATTGGGGCCCAACCCACAGATACGCAGTATTTT
TRBJ2-2,.,TRBV11-2,few,CASSLEFGELFF,TGTGCCAGCAGCTTAGAATTCGGGGAGCTGTTTTTT
TRBJ1-2,.,TRBV27,.,CASSPLLGGAYGYTF,TGTGCCAGCAGTCCTCTCTTGGGGGGGGCCTATGGCTACACCTTC
TRBJ2-5,.,TRBV19,.,CASSHGEGETQYF,TGTGCCAGTAGTCACGGCGAGGGAGAGACCCAGTACTTC
TRBJ2-3,TRBD2,TRBV7-2,.,CASTPLAGADTQYF,TGTGCCAGCACCCCACTAGCGGGGGCAGATACGCAGTATTTT
TRBJ1-6,TRBD1,TRBV27,once,CASSFGRTGVGSPLHF,TGTGCCAGCAGTTTTGGGCGGACAGGGGTGGGTTCACCCCTCCACTTT
TRBJ1-2,TRBD1,TRBV10-3,.,CAIGQGGYTF,TGTGCCATTGGACAGGGTGGCTACACCTTC
TRBJ2-3,TRBD2,TRBV20-1,few,CSADDVGLAVTDTQYF,TGCAGTGCTGATGACGTAGGACTAGCGGTTACAGATACGCAGTATTTT
TRBJ2-5,TRBD1,TRBV4-3,many,CASSRSPGGSQETQYF,TGCGCCAGCAGCCGGTCTCCAGGGGGATCCCAAGAGACCCAGTACTTC
TRBJ1-1,.,TRBV29-1,.,CSVESRRTLNTEAFF,TGCAGCGTTGAATCGCGCAGGACCTTGAACACTGAAGCTTTCTTT
TRBJ2-5,.,TRBV29-1,.,CSVPAGTETQYF,TGCAGCGTTCCCGCAGGGACGGAGACCCAGTACTTC
TRBJ2-5,.,TRBV4-2,.,CASSQDPPGTIGYNEQYF,TGTGCCAGCAGCCAAGATCCGCCCGGGACAATAGGCTACAATGAGCAGTACTTC
TRBJ1-2,TRBD1,TRBV12-3/TRBV12-4,.,CASIPKMGTGNYGYTF,TGTGCCAGCATCCCAAAAATGGGGACAGGGAACTATGGCTACACCTTC
TRBJ2-7,.,TRBV21-1,few,CASSKAGGRVEQYF,TGTGCCAGCAGCAAAGCTGGCGGGAGGGTCGAGCAGTACTTC
TRBJ2-3,.,TRBV29-1,many,CSVDTGTDTQYF,TGCAGCGTTGACACGGGGACAGATACGCAGTATTTT
TRBJ2-1,TRBD1,TRBV6-5,.,CASSTRIGTVDNEQFF,TGTGCCAGCAGTACCAGGATCGGGACAGTGGACAATGAGCAGTTCTTC
TRBJ1-2,TRBD1,TRBV20-1,.,CSANVGDRAYGYTF,TGCAGTGCTAACGTAGGGGACAGGGCCTATGGCTACACCTTC
TRBJ2-3,.,TRBV2,.,CASCRTDTQYF,TGTGCCAGTTGCAGAACAGATACGCAGTATTTT
TRBJ2-5,.,TRBV28,once,CTSSLYAGKGQETQYF,TGTACCAGCAGTTTGTATGCGGGAAAGGGCCAAGAGACCCAGTACTTC
TRBJ1-2,.,TRBV27,.,CASSLTGGPYGYTF,TGTGCCAGCAGTTTAACAGGAGGGCCGTATGGCTACACCTTC
TRBJ2-1,TRBD2,TRBV12-3/TRBV12-4,.,CASKAGGSSYNEQFF,TGTGCCAGCAAGGCGGGAGGCAGCTCCTACAATGAGCAGTTCTTC
TRBJ2-7,.,TRBV10-3,many,CAISEGGRGYEQYF,TGTGCCATCAGTGAGGGAGGTAGGGGCTACGAGCAGTACTTC
TRBJ2-1,.,TRBV27,.,CASSFVGWGKSSYNEQFF,TGTGCCAGCAGTTTCGTGGGGTGGGGTAAGAGCTCCTACAATGAGCAGTTCTTC
TRBJ2-3,.,TRBV4-1,.,CASSQKPFSNSGTSTDTQYF,TGCGCCAGCAGCCAGAAACCCTTTAGTAATAGCGGTACTAGCACAGATACGCAGTATTTT
TRBJ2-3,.,TRBV12-3/TRBV12-4,.,CASRFFGDTQYF,TGTGCCAGCAGATTCTTTGGAGATACGCAGTATTTT
TRBJ1-4,.,TRBV28,once,CASSAHPKTGLNEKLFF,TGTGCCAGCAGTGCCCACCCTAAGACAGGCCTTAATGAAAAACTGTTTTTT
TRBJ2-5,.,TRBV2,.,CAYTYGLRETQYF,TGTGCCTATACTTATGGGCTGCGGGAGACCCAGTACTTC
TRBJ2-3,.,TRBV6-5,.,CASSYSQGADTQYF,TGTGCCAGCAGTTACTCACAGGGAGCAGATACGCAGTATTTT
TRBJ2-7,TRBD2,TRBV6-2/TRBV6-3,.,CASRKGLAGFYEQYF,TGTGCCAGCAGAAAGGGGCTAGCGGGATTCTACGAGCAGTACTTC
TRBJ2-5,.,TRBV18,few,CASSPLGSETQYF,TGTGCCAGCTCACCCTTGGGTTCGGAGACCCAGTACTTC
TRBJ1-5,.,TRBV5-5,many,CASSRYTGQTDQPQHF,TGTGCCAGCAGCAGATATACCGGACAAACCGATCAGCCCCAGCATTTT
TRBJ2-7,TRBD2,TRBV27,.,CASSFLGTSESSYEQYF,TGTGCCAGCAGTTTTCTCGGGACTAGCGAAAGCTCCTACGAGCAGTACTTC
TRBJ2-7,.,TRBV7-2,.,CASSLVGHLLNEQYF,TGTGCCAGCAGCTTAGTTGGACACCTTCTGAACGAGCAGTACTTC
TRBJ2-1,TRBD1,TRBV6-6,few,CASSSRTGGYGNEQFF,TGTGCCAGCAGTTCCAGGACAGGGGGCTATGGAAATGAGCAGTTCTTC
TRBJ2-1,.,TRBV20-1,.,CSARVRSSNSYNEQFF,TGCAGTGCTAGAGTACGTAGCTCTAATTCCTACAATGAGCAGTTCTTC
TRBJ2-3,TRBD2,TRBV11-2,.,CASSLSSGTADTQYF,TGTGCCAGCAGCCTATCTAGCGGGACCGCAGATACGCAGTATTTT
TRBJ2-3,.,TRBV7-2,few,CASSLDHYTDTQYF,TGTGCCAGCAGCTTAGACCATTACACAGATACGCAGTATTTT
TRBJ2-5,TRBD2,TRBV12-3/TRBV12-4,few,CASSLGDLAGETQYF,TGTGCCAGCAGTTTAGGAGATCTAGCGGGAGAGACCCAGTACTTC
TRBJ2-7,.,TRBV7-2,many,CASSLASSYEQYF,TGTGCCAGCAGTTTGGCCAGCTCCTACGAGCAGTACTTC
TRBJ2-1,TRBD2,TRBV3-1,.,CASSQGSPSGTMEQFF,TGTGCCAGCAGCCAAGGTTCGCCTAGCGGGACAATGGAGCAGTTCTTC
TRBJ1-2,.,TRBV6-6,.,CASSYHPINYGYTF,TGTGCCAGCAGTTACCATCCGATTAACTATGGCTACACCTTC